The T cell receptor beta chain under discussion was sequenced for a study of Ad26.COV2.S vaccination and SARS-CoV-2 variants. Study at large: Recipients of Ad26.COV2.S got it intramuscularly, once or twice 56 days apart.

The treatment denotes: 15 to 20 received Ad26.COV2.S at low or high dose, single or two shots; several received placebo; per-sample allocation not given. Following the first vaccine or placebo injection, samples were taken on day 63. An Ad26 vector was used to express Wuhan-strain SARS-CoV-2 spike as the vaccine. The germline gives CDR1 SGHNT, CDR2 YENEEA. The CDR3 runs 13 residues. Unmatched junction bases numbered 6, after V lost 5 bases and J lost 8 bases. Some clones are missing from TCRdb's copy, which holds only in-frame ones; the method was immunoSEQ multiplex PCR. Of a few hundred thousand clones in the sample, more than 75% are singletons; the top ten hold about 3.6%.

This clonotype was obtained from a person aged 18-60 years who received the Ad26.COV2.S COVID-19 vaccine or a placebo. The chain has TRBV11-3 and TRBJ2-4; 7 bases line up with TRBD1. The specimen was peripheral blood, collected in a trial of Ad26.COV2.S vaccine versus placebo. The CDR3 DNA sequence: TGTGCCAGCAGCACAGCAGGGGGTGACATTCAGTACTTC. Amino acid sequence: CASSTAGGDIQYF.